Listed below are T cell receptor beta chains from one sample, sequenced in a study of shared clonotypes between healthy human individuals. Some clones are missing from TCRdb's copy, which holds only in-frame ones; the method was immunoSEQ multiplex PCR. The sample carries some 2.4 million clones, 93% recorded once. Material: naive CD4+ T cells from PBMCs. These receptors all stem from a man between 18 and 35 years old in good health. Some clones in this sample may be carry-over from other donors' samples. The CDR3 runs from the conserved cysteine through the conserved F or W. D genes are given only for firm matches. A clone size is listed for some rows: how often the clone was seen (once, few, many), or a class if it is expanded.

>12|TRBV30|TRBJ1-2|NA|NA
TGTGCCTGGAGTGGGGCCAACTATGGCTACACCTTC
CAWSGANYGYTF
>17|TRBV28|TRBJ2-6|NA|NA
TGTGCCAGCAGTTTAAGGCAGGGATACACTGGGGCCAACGTCCTGACTTTC
CASSLRQGYTGANVLTF
>16|TRBV5-1|TRBJ2-7|TRBD2|once
TGCGCCAGCAGCTTGGATCCTAGCGGGAGCTCCTACGAGCAGTACTTC
CASSLDPSGSSYEQYF
>14|TRBV15|TRBJ1-2|NA|NA
TGTGCCACCAGCAGGTCTCAGGACACACATGGCTACACCTTC
CATSRSQDTHGYTF
>13|TRBV6-6|TRBJ1-5|NA|NA
TGTGCCAGCAGAGGGGGGGAAGGTCAGCCCCAGCATTTT
CASRGGEGQPQHF
>13|TRBV28|TRBJ2-7|TRBD1|NA
TGTGCCAGCAGTCCGGACAGGGCCTACGAGCAGTACTTC
CASSPDRAYEQYF
>13|TRBV28|TRBJ2-5|NA|once
TGTGCCAGCAGTTTTGCGGGGCAAGAGACCCAGTACTTC
CASSFAGQETQYF
>13|TRBV11-2|TRBJ2-7|NA|NA
TGTGCCAGCAGCTTAAACGCTGAATACGAGCAGTACTTC
CASSLNAEYEQYF
>16|TRBV2|TRBJ2-7|TRBD2|NA
TGTGCCAGCAGTGAAGGGGTTCTAGCGGGAGCCTACGAGCAGTACTTC
CASSEGVLAGAYEQYF
>18|TRBV4-1|TRBJ2-5|TRBD1|NA
TGCGCCAGCAGCCAGTGGGAGATCGGGACAGGAGTTCAAGAGACCCAGTACTTC
CASSQWEIGTGVQETQYF
>15|TRBV9|TRBJ2-1|NA|NA
TGTGCCAGCAGCGTAGGACTAGATTCCTACAATGAGCAGTTCTTC
CASSVGLDSYNEQFF
>12|TRBV15|TRBJ1-2|NA|NA
TGTGCCACCAGCAGAGGGGACCGAGGCTACACCTTC
CATSRGDRGYTF
>18|TRBV19|TRBJ1-3|TRBD1|NA
TGTGCCAGTAGTACCTCTCCGGGACAGGGGAGAGCCGGAAACACCATATATTTT
CASSTSPGQGRAGNTIYF
>15|TRBV19|TRBJ1-1|TRBD1|NA
TGTGCCAGTAGTATATATCAGGGGGCGAACACTGAAGCTTTCTTT
CASSIYQGANTEAFF
>15|TRBV5-1|TRBJ2-2|NA|NA
TGCGCCAGCAGCCCGGTGGGGCAGGGACCCGGGGAGCTGTTTTTT
CASSPVGQGPGELFF
>13|TRBV2|TRBJ1-1|NA|NA
TGTGCCAGCAGTGGGGTTCCGCGCCAGGACGCTTTCTTT
CASSGVPRQDAFF
>16|TRBV18|TRBJ1-6|TRBD1|NA
TGTGCCAGCTCACCAAATTGGACAGGGGGCGATTCACCCCTCCACTTT
CASSPNWTGGDSPLHF